In this sample, the clone carrying this TCR beta chain turned up a few times. This specimen belongs to a study of blood T cells in healthy people across ages. Germline CDR1 and CDR2: SEHNR and FQNEAQ (reference sequence). V was trimmed by 2 bases and J by 5 bases, leaving 13 bases between them. The CDR3 is made up of 15 amino acids. Primed by a sample-barcoded 5' primer and a J-beta primer mix, a second PCR proceeded for about 6 to 12 cycles. TCRdb used MiXCR to reprocess the 5' RACE reads, holding one entry per CDR3 protein. The sample lists more than 600,000 distinct CDR3 sequences; around a quarter were seen once. The sample also formed part of further work on T cells of mothers and their children. This second study notes: An overlap that was slightly higher, though non-significant, was seen in related mother-child pairs versus unrelated pairs.

This chain joins TRBV7-9 and TRBJ2-1; the D gene is possibly TRBD2 (5 bases). The receptor was isolated from a boy aged 5-17 years in good health. Sequenced material: blood. CDR3 sequence reads: CASSLWTGSDNEQFF. Written as DNA, the CDR3 is TGTGCCAGCAGCTTATGGACGGGGTCGGACAATGAGCAGTTCTTC. Based on the CDR3 plus reference TRBV7-9 and TRBJ2-1, the full variable domain is DTGVSQNPRHKITKRGQNVTFRCDPISEHNRLYWYRQTLGQGPEFLTYFQNEAQLEKSRLLSDRFSAERPKGSFSTLEIQRTEQGDSAMYLCASSLWTGSDNEQFFGPGTRLTVL.